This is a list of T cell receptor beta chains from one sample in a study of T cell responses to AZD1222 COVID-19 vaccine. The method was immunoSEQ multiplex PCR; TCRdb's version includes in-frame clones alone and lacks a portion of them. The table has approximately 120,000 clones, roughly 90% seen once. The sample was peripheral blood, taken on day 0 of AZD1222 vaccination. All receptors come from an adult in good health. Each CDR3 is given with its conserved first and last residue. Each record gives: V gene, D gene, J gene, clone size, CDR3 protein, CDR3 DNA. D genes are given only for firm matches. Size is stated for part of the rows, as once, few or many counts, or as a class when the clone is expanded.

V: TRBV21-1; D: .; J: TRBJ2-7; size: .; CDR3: CASPRTRGAGTYEQYF; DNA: TGTGCCAGTCCCAGGACCCGCGGGGCTGGCACCTACGAGCAGTACTTC
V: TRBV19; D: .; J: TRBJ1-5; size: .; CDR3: CASYQGRGNQPQHF; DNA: TGTGCCAGTTACCAGGGCCGGGGCAATCAGCCCCAGCATTTT
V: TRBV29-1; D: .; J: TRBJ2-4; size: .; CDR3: CSVLVLAKNIQYF; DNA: TGCAGCGTACTCGTCCTAGCCAAAAACATTCAGTACTTC
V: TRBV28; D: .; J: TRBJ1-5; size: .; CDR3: CASMRGFNQPQHF; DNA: TGTGCCAGCATGAGGGGTTTTAATCAGCCCCAGCATTTT
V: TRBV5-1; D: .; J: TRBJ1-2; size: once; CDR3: CASSHRQVRVPPYGYTF; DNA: TGCGCCAGCAGTCACCGCCAGGTAAGGGTCCCCCCATATGGCTACACCTTC
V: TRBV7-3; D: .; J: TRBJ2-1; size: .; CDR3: CASSLGLGGEQFF; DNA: TGTGCCAGCAGCTTAGGACTAGGGGGAGAGCAGTTCTTC
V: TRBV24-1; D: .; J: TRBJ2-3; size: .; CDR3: CATSGAEGDTQYF; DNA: TGTGCCACCAGTGGCGCCGAGGGGGATACGCAGTATTTT
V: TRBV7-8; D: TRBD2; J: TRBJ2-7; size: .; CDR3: CASSLGLADSYEQYF; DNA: TGTGCCAGCAGCTTAGGACTAGCGGACTCCTACGAGCAGTACTTC
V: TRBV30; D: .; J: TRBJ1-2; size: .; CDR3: CAWSREGRYGYTF; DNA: TGTGCCTGGAGTAGAGAAGGGAGGTATGGCTACACCTTC
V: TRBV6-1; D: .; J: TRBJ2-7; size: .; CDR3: CASSERYEQYF; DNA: TGTGCCAGCAGTGAACGGTACGAGCAGTACTTC
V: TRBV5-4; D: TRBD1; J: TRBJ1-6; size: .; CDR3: CASSRYGGQGPYNSPLHF; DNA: TGTGCCAGCAGCAGATATGGAGGACAGGGTCCCTATAATTCACCCCTCCACTTT
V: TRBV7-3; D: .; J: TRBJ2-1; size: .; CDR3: CASSLAWSGYNEQFF; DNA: TGTGCCAGCAGCTTAGCGTGGTCGGGTTACAATGAGCAGTTCTTC
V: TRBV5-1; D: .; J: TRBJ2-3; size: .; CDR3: CASSATGTEQYF; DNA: TGCGCCAGCAGCGCCACCGGGACGGAGCAGTATTTT
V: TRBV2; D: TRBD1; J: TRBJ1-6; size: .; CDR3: CASSPDRTGKNSPLHF; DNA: TGTGCCAGCAGCCCGGACAGGACTGGAAAGAATTCCCCCCTCCACTTT
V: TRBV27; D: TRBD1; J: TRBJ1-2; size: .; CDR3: CASRQGPTYGYTF; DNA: TGTGCCAGCAGACAGGGGCCGACCTATGGCTACACCTTC
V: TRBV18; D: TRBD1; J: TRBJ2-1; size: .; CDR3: CATSGTGVNEQFF; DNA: TGTGCCACCTCCGGGACAGGGGTCAATGAGCAGTTCTTC
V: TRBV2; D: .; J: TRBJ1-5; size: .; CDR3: CASRLQGISNQPQHF; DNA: TGTGCCAGCAGACTCCAGGGGATCAGCAATCAGCCCCAGCATTTT
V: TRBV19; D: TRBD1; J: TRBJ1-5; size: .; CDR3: CASSPMTGGRLQPQHF; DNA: TGTGCCAGTAGTCCCATGACAGGGGGCAGACTTCAGCCCCAGCATTTT
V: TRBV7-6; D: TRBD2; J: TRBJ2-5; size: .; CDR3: CASSFAGLAGGPVETQYF; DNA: TGTGCCAGCAGCTTCGCCGGACTAGCGGGAGGGCCGGTAGAGACCCAGTACTTC
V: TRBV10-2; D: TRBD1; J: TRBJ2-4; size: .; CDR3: CASGSGGIQYF; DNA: TGCGCCAGCGGTTCAGGGGGCATTCAGTACTTC
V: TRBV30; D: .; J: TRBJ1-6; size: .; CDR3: CAWSVGRGSSSYNSPLHF; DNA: TGTGCCTGGAGTGTCGGGAGGGGCTCAAGCTCCTATAATTCACCCCTCCACTTT
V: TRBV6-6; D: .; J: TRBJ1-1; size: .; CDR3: CASSSGLVMRAFF; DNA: TGTGCCAGCAGTTCGGGACTGGTCATGCGTGCTTTCTTT
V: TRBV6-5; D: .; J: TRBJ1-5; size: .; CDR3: CASSYRTRGPQHF; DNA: TGTGCCAGCAGTTATCGGACGCGTGGGCCCCAGCATTTT
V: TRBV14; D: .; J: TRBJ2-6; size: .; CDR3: CASSQELGANVLTF; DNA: TGTGCCAGCAGCCAAGAATTGGGGGCCAACGTCCTGACTTTC
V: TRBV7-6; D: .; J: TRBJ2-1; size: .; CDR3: CASSLVWNSQLTEQFF; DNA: TGTGCCAGCAGCTTAGTATGGAACTCTCAACTCACTGAGCAGTTCTTC
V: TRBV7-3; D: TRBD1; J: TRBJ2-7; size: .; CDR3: CASSIRDSYEQYF; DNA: TGTGCCAGCAGCATCCGGGACAGCTACGAGCAGTACTTC